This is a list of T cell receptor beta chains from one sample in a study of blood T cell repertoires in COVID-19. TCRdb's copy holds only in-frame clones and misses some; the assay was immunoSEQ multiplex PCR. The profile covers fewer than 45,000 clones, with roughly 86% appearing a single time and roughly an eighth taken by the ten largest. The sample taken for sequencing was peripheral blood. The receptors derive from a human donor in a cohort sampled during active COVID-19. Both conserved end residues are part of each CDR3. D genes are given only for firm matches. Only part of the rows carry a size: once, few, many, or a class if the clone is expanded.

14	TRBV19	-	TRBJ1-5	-	CASSGQGGNQPQHF	TGTGCCAGTAGTGGGCAGGGTGGAAATCAGCCCCAGCATTTT
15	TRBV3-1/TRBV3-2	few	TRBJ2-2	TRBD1	CASSQPGGRAGELFF	TGTGCCAGCAGCCAGCCAGGGGGTCGCGCCGGGGAGCTGTTTTTT
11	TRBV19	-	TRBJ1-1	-	CACEGAMDAFF	TGTGCTTGTGAGGGCGCAATGGACGCTTTCTTT
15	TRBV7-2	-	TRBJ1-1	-	CASSLAGGDLTEAFF	TGTGCCAGCAGCTTAGCGGGAGGGGACCTCACTGAAGCTTTCTTT
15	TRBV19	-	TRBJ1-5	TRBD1	CASSIGTGSNQPQHF	TGTGCCAGTAGTATAGGGACAGGGTCCAATCAGCCCCAGCATTTT
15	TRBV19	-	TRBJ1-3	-	CASSPGVSGGNTIYF	TGTGCCAGTAGCCCCGGGGTCTCGGGTGGAAACACCATATATTTT
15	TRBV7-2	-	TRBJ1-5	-	CASSLTISGNQPQHF	TGTGCCAGCAGCTTAACTATCAGTGGCAATCAGCCCCAGCATTTT
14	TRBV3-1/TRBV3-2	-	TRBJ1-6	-	CASSPGGGNSPLHF	TGTGCCAGCAGCCCGGGGGGTGGCAATTCACCCCTCCACTTT
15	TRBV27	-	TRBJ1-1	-	CASTLKTREGIDAFF	TGTGCCAGCACCTTAAAGACGAGGGAGGGTATAGATGCTTTCTTT
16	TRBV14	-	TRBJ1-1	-	CASSQVSRGWGTEAFF	TGTGCCAGCAGCCAAGTATCGCGGGGCTGGGGCACTGAAGCTTTCTTT
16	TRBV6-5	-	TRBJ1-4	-	CASSSPSQGPNEKLFF	TGTGCCAGCAGTTCCCCATCCCAGGGGCCTAATGAAAAACTGTTTTTT
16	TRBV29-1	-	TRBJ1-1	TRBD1	CSVGGGTQQGAREAFF	TGCAGCGTCGGAGGGGGGACACAACAGGGGGCGCGTGAAGCTTTCTTT
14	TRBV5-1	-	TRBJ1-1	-	CASASGVVNTEAFF	TGCGCCAGCGCCAGCGGGGTCGTGAACACTGAAGCTTTCTTT
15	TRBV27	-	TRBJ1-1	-	CASSLSRRGSTEAFF	TGTGCCAGCAGTTTATCTCGGCGGGGCAGCACTGAAGCTTTCTTT
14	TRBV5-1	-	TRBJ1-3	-	CASSPQSSGNTIYF	TGCGCCAGCAGCCCACAGAGCTCTGGAAACACCATATATTTT
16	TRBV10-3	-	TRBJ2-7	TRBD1	CAISEGTGASSYEQYF	TGTGCCATCAGTGAGGGTACAGGGGCTTCCTCCTACGAGCAGTACTTC
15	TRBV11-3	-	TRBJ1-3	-	CASSKGGSSGNTIYF	TGTGCCAGCAGCAAGGGGGGGTCCTCTGGAAACACCATATATTTT
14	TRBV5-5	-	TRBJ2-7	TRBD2	CASTPRGLADEQYF	TGTGCCAGCACCCCACGTGGACTAGCTGACGAGCAGTACTTC
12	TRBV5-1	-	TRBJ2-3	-	CASSLHTDTQYF	TGCGCCAGCAGCTTACACACAGATACGCAGTATTTT
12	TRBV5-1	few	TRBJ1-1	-	CASRELDTEAFF	TGCGCCAGCAGGGAGCTGGACACTGAAGCTTTCTTT
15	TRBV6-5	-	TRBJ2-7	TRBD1	CASSRDRGSSYEQYF	TGTGCCAGCAGCCGGGACAGGGGGAGCTCCTACGAGCAGTACTTC
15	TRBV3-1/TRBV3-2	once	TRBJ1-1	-	CASSQFSYGNTEAFF	TGTGCCAGCAGCCAATTTTCTTACGGGAACACTGAAGCTTTCTTT
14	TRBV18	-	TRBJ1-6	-	CASSPPSENSPLHF	TGTGCCAGCTCACCACCTTCGGAGAATTCACCCCTCCACTTT
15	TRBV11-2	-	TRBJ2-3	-	CASSLILAGTDTQYF	TGTGCCAGCAGCTTAATCTTAGCGGGCACAGATACGCAGTATTTT
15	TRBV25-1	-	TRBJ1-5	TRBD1	CASSGPGTGDQPQHF	TGTGCCAGCAGTGGCCCCGGGACAGGTGATCAGCCCCAGCATTTT
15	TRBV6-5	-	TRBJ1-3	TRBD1	CASSYGTGSGNTIYF	TGTGCCAGCAGTTACGGGACAGGGTCTGGAAACACCATATATTTT
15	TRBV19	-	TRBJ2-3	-	CASTPRRSGTDTQYF	TGTGCCAGTACCCCTCGCCGGAGCGGCACAGATACGCAGTATTTT
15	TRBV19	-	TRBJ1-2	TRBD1	CASRTGQAPNYGYTF	TGTGCCAGTAGGACGGGACAGGCCCCTAACTATGGCTACACCTTC
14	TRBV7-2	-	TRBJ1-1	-	CASSLGGDYTEAFF	TGTGCCAGCAGCTTAGGGGGCGACTACACTGAAGCTTTCTTT
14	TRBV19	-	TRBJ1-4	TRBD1	CASIRDRANEKLFF	TGTGCCAGTATCAGGGACAGGGCTAATGAAAAACTGTTTTTT
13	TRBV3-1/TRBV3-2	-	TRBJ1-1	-	CASSQDKYTEAFF	TGTGCCAGCAGCCAAGATAAATACACTGAAGCTTTCTTT
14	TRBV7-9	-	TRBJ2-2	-	CASSFSGNTGELFF	TGTGCCAGCAGCTTTTCGGGGAACACCGGGGAGCTGTTTTTT
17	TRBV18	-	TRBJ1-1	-	CASSPRQGTQVNTEAFF	TGTGCCAGCTCACCGCGGCAGGGGACACAGGTGAACACTGAAGCTTTCTTT
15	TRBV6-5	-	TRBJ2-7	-	CASSYSGVGDYEQYF	TGTGCCAGCAGTTACTCAGGGGTCGGTGACTACGAGCAGTACTTC
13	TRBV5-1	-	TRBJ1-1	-	CASSVGQGAEAFF	TGCGCCAGCAGCGTGGGGCAAGGGGCTGAAGCTTTCTTT
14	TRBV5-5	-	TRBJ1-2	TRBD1	CASSLQGAGVGYTF	TGTGCCAGCAGCTTACAGGGGGCGGGTGTTGGCTACACCTTC
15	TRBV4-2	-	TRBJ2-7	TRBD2	CASSQVSGNSYEQYF	TGTGCCAGCAGCCAAGTGAGCGGGAACTCCTACGAGCAGTACTTC
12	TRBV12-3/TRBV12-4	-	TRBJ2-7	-	CASSLSGYEQYF	TGTGCCAGCAGTTTAAGCGGCTACGAGCAGTACTTC
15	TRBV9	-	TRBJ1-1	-	CASSVQGTLNTEAFF	TGTGCCAGCAGCGTACAGGGTACCCTGAACACTGAAGCTTTCTTT
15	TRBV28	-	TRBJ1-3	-	CASSLGSRAGNTIYF	TGTGCCAGCAGTTTAGGTTCCAGGGCCGGAAACACCATATATTTT
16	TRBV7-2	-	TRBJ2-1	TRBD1	CASSLAWGQSYNEQFF	TGTGCCAGCAGCCTGGCATGGGGACAGTCCTACAATGAGCAGTTCTTC
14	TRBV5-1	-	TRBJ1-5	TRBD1	CASSFGTDNQPQHF	TGCGCCAGCAGCTTCGGGACAGATAATCAGCCCCAGCATTTT
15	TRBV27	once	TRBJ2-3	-	CASSLMGLRTDTQYF	TGTGCCAGCAGTTTGATGGGACTTCGCACAGATACGCAGTATTTT
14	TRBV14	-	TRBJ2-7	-	CASSQGQLDVGQYF	TGTGCCAGCAGCCAGGGACAATTGGACGTTGGGCAGTACTTC
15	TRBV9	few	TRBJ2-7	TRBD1	CASSRQGASSYEQYF	TGTGCCAGCAGTCGCCAGGGGGCCTCCTCCTACGAGCAGTACTTC
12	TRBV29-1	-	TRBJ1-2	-	CSVSEDDYGYTF	TGCAGCGTTTCGGAGGACGACTATGGCTACACCTTC
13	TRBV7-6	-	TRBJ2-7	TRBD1	CASSRTTGDEQYF	TGTGCCAGCAGCCGTACTACAGGGGACGAGCAGTACTTC
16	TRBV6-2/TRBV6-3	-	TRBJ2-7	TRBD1	CASSRGPPGQIYEQYF	TGTGCCAGCAGCCGGGGACCGCCGGGACAGATCTACGAGCAGTACTTC
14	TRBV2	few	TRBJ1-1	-	CASGNSAAGTEAFF	TGTGCCAGCGGGAACAGTGCAGCGGGGACTGAAGCTTTCTTT
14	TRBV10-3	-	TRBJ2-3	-	CAITPAGITDTQYF	TGTGCCATCACTCCGGCGGGGATCACAGATACGCAGTATTTT
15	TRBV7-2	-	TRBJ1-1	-	CASSVRQPQGTEAFF	TGTGCCAGCAGCGTACGACAGCCCCAGGGGACTGAAGCTTTCTTT
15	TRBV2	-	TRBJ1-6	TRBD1	CASSSFPGQGSPLHF	TGTGCCAGCAGTTCCTTTCCGGGACAGGGATCACCCCTCCACTTT
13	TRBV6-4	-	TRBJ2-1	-	CASRGTGQVEQFF	TGTGCCAGTCGGGGGACCGGGCAGGTTGAGCAGTTCTTC
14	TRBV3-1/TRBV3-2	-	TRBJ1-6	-	CASSKDQGRSPLHF	TGTGCCAGCAGCAAGGACCAGGGCAGGTCACCCCTCCACTTT